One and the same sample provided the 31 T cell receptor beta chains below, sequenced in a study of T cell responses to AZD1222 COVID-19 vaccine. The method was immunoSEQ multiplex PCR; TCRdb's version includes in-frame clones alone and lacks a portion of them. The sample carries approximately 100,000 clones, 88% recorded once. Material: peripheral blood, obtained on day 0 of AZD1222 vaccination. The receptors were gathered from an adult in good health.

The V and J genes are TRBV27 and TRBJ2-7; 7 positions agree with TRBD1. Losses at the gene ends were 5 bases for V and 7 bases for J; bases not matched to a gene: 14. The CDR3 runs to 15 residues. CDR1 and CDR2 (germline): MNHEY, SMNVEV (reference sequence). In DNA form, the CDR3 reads TGTGCCAGCAGTCCTCTGGGGAAGGGGGCGCAGGAGCAGTACTTC. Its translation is CASSPLGKGAQEQYF.

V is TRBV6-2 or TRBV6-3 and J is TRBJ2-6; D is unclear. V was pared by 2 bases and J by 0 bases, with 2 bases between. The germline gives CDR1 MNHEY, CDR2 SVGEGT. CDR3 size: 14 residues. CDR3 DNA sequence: TGTGCCAGCAGTTACAGCTCTGGGGCCAACGTCCTGACTTTC. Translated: CASSYSSGANVLTF.

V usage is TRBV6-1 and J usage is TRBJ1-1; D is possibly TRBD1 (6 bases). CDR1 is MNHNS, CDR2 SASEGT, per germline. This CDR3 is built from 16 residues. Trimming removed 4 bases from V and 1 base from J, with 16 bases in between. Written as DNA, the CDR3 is TGTGCCAGCAGTGCCTCACAGGGTGGTAGGAACACTGAAGCTTTCTTT. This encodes CASSASQGGRNTEAFF.

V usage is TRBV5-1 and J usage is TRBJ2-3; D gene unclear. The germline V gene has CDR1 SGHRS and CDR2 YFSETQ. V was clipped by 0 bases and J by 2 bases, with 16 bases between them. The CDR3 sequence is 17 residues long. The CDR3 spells CASSLAIEQLYTDTQYF. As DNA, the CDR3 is TGCGCCAGCAGCTTGGCCATCGAACAGCTATACACAGATACGCAGTATTTT.

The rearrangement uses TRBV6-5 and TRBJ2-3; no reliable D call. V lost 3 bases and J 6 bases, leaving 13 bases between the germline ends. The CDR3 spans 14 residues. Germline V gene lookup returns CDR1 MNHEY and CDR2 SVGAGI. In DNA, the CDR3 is TGTGCCAGCAGTTATGGGGTCACGCGGGATACGCAGTATTTT. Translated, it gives CASSYGVTRDTQYF.

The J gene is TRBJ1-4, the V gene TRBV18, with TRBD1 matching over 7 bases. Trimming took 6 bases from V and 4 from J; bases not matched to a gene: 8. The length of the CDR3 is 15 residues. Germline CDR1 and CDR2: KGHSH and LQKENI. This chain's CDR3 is CASSLRGQDNEKLFF. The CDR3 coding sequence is TGTGCCAGCTCTCTGCGAGGACAGGATAATGAAAAACTGTTTTTT.

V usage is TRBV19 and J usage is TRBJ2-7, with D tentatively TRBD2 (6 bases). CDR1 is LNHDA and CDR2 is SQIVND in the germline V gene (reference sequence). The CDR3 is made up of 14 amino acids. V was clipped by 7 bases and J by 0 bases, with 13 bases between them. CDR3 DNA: TGTGCCAGTACCCCTGGGGGGTACTCCTACGAGCAGTACTTC. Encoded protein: CASTPGGYSYEQYF.

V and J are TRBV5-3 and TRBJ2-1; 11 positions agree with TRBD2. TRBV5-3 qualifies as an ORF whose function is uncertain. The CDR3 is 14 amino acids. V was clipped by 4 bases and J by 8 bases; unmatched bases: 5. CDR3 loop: CARSLSGRAHEQFF. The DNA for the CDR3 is TGTGCCAGAAGCCTTAGCGGGAGGGCCCATGAGCAGTTCTTC.

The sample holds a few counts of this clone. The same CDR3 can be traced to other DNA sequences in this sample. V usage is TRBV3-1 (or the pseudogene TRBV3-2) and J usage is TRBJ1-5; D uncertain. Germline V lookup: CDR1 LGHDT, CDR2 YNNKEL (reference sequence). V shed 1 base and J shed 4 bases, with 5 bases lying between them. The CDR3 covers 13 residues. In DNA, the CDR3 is TGTGCCAGCAGCCAAGGAGGTAATCAGCCCCAGCATTTT. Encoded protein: CASSQGGNQPQHF.

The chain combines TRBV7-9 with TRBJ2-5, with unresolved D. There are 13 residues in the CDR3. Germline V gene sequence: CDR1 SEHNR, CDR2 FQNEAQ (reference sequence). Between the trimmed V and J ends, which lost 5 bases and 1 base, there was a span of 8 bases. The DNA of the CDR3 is TGTGCCAGCAGCATTTTGACCCAAGAGACCCAGTACTTC. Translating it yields CASSILTQETQYF.

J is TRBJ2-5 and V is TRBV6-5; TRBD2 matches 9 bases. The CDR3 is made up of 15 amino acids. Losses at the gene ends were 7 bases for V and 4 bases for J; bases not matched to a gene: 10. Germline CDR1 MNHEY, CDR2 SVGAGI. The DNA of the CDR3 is TGTGCCAGCATAAAACTCGCGGGAGGGGGAGAGACCCAGTACTTC. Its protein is CASIKLAGGGETQYF.

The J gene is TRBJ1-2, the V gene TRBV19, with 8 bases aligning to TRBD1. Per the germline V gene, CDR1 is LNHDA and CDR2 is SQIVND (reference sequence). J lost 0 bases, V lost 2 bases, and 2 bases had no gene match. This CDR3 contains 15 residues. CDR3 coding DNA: TGTGCCAGTAGTATAAAGGGACAGGCTAACTATGGCTACACCTTC. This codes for CASSIKGQANYGYTF.

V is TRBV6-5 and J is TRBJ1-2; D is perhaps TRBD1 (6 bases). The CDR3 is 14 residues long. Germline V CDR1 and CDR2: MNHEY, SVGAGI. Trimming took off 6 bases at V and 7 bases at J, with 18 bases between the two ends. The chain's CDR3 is CASSITGPTRGYTF. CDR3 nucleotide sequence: TGTGCCAGCAGCATAACAGGGCCCACTCGTGGCTACACCTTC.

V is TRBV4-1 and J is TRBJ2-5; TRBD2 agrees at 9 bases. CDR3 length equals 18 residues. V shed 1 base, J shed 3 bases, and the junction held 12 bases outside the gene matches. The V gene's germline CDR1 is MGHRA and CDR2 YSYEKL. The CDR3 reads CASSQVIKRGAPKETQYF. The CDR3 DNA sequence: TGCGCCAGCAGCCAAGTAATAAAGCGGGGGGCACCTAAAGAGACCCAGTACTTC.

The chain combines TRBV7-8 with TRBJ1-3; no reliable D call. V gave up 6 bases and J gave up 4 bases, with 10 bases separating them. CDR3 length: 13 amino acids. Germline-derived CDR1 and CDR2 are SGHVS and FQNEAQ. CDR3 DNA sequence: TGTGCCAGCAGGGAAGCTGGAGGAAACACCATATATTTT. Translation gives CASREAGGNTIYF.

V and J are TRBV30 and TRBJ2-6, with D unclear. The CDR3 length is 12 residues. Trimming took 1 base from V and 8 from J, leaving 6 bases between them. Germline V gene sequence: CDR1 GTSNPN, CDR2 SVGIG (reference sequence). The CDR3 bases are TGTGCCTGGAGTGAAAGGCCCAACGTCCTGACTTTC. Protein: CAWSERPNVLTF.

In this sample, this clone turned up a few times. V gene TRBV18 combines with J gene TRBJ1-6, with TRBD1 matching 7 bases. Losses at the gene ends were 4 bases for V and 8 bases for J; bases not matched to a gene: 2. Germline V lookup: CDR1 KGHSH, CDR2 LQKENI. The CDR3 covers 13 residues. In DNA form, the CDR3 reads TGTGCCAGCTCACTGACAGGGTATTCACCCCTCCACTTT. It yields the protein CASSLTGYSPLHF. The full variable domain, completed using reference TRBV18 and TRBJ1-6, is NAGVMQNPRHLVRRRGQEARLRCSPMKGHSHVYWYRQLPEEGLKFMVYLQKENIIDESGMPKERFSAEFPKEGPSILRIQQVVRGDSAAYFCASSLTGYSPLHFGNGTRLTVT.

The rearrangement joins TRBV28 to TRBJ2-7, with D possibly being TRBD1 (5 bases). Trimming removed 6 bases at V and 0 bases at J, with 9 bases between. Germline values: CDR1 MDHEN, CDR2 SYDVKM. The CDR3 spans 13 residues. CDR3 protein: CASRGHNSYEQYF. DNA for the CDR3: TGTGCCAGCAGGGGGCACAACTCCTACGAGCAGTACTTC.

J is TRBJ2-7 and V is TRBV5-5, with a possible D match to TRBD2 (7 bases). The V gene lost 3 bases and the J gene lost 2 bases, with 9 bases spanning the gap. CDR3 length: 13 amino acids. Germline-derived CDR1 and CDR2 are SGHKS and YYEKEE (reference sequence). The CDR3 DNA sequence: TGTGCCAGCAGCTGGGGGGGCACCTACGAGCAGTACTTC. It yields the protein CASSWGGTYEQYF.

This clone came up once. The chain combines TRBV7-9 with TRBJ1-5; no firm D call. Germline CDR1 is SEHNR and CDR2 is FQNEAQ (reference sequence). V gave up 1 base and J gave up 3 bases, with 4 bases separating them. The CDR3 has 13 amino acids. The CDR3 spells CASSLVANQPQHF. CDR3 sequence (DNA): TGTGCCAGCAGCTTAGTAGCCAATCAGCCCCAGCATTTT.

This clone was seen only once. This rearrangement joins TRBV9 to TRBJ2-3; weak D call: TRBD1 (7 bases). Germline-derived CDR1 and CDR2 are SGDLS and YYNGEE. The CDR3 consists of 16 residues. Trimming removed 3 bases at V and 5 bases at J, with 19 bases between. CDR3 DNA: TGTGCCAGCAGCGCGACCGCGGGACAGAGGGGAGATACGCAGTATTTT. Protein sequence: CASSATAGQRGDTQYF.

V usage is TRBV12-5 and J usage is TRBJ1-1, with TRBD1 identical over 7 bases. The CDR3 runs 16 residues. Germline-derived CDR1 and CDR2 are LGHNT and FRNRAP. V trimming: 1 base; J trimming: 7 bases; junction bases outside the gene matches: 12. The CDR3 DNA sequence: TGTGCTAGTGGTTTGGCAGTAATCGGGACAGTCGTTGAAGCTTTCTTT. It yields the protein CASGLAVIGTVVEAFF.

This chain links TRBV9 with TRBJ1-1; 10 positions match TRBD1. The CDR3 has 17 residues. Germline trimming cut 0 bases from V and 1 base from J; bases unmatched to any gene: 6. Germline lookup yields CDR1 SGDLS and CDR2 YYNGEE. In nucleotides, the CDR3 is TGTGCCAGCAGCGTAGGGACAGGGGGTTCAGCGAACACTGAAGCTTTCTTT. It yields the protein CASSVGTGGSANTEAFF.

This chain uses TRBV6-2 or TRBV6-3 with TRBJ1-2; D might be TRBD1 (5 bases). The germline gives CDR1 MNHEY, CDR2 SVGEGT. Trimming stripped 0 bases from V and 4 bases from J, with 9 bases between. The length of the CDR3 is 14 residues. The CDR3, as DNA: TGTGCCAGCAGTTACTCGACAGAAGGCTATGGCTACACCTTC. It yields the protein CASSYSTEGYGYTF.

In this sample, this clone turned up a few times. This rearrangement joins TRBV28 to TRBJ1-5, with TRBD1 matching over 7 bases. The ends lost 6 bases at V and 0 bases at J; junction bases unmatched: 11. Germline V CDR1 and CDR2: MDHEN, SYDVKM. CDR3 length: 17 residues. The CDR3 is CASSLTTGVYSNQPQHF. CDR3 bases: TGTGCCAGCAGCCTCACTACAGGGGTATATAGCAATCAGCCCCAGCATTTT.

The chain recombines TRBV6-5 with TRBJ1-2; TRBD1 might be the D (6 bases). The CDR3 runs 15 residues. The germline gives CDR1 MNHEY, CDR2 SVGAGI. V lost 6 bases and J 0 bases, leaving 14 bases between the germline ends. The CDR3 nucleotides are TGTGCCAGCAGGACTACAGGGAACTCTAACTATGGCTACACCTTC. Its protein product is CASRTTGNSNYGYTF.

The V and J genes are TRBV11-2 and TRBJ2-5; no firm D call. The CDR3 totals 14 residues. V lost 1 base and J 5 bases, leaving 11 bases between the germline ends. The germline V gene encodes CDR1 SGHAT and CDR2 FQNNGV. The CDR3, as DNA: TGTGCCAGCAGCTTAGTAGGGCTGGCGGAGACCCAGTACTTC. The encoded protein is CASSLVGLAETQYF.

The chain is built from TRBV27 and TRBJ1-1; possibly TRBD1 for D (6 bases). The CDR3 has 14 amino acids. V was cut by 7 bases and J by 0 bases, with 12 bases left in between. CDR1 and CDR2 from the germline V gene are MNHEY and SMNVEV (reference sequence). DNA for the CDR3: TGTGCCAGCAAGGGGGGGCGGCTGAACACTGAAGCTTTCTTT. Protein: CASKGGRLNTEAFF.

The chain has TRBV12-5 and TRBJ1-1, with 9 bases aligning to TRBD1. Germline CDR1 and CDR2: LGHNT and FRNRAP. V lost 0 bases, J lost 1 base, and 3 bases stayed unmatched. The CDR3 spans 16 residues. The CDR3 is CASGLVQDRGNTEAFF. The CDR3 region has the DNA TGTGCTAGTGGTTTGGTACAGGACAGGGGGAACACTGAAGCTTTCTTT.

CDR3 in DNA: TGCAGCGTTGAAGATCCGAACAGGAGGGACTATGGCTACACCTTC. Its translation is CSVEDPNRRDYGYTF. The chain couples TRBV29-1 to TRBJ1-2; weak D call: TRBD1 (5 bases). Trimming removed 0 bases from V and 3 bases from J, with 14 bases in between. The CDR3 covers 15 residues. In germline, CDR1 is SQVTM, CDR2 ANQGSEA.

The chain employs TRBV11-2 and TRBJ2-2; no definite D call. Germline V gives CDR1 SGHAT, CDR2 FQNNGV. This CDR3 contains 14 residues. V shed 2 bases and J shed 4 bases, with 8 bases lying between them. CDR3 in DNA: TGTGCCAGCAGCTTATTTGCGGTCACCGGGGAGCTGTTTTTT. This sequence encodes CASSLFAVTGELFF.